The 2 T cell receptor beta chains given below trace back to one sample, sequenced in a study of cytomegalovirus exposure and HLA in healthy donors. PCR involved 60 Vbeta and 13 Jbeta primers. The table came from immunoSEQ multiplex PCR; TCRdb's copy has only in-frame clones and leaves some out. The data hold about 130,000 clones, with just under 75% observed a single time. The sample taken for sequencing was PBMCs. Receptor source: a man aged 40-49 years in good health and CMV-seropositive.

This clone was seen once. The chain links TRBV19 to TRBJ2-5; D possibly corresponds to TRBD2 (5 bases). V was trimmed by 3 bases and J by 5 bases, leaving 13 bases between them. The CDR3 length is 14 residues. Germline V lookup: CDR1 LNHDA, CDR2 SQIVND (reference sequence). The CDR3 spells CASSIPGILETQYF. The CDR3 nucleotides are TGTGCCAGTAGTATCCCCGGGATCTTGGAGACCCAGTACTTC.

The rearrangement joins TRBV29-1 to TRBJ1-1, with D unclear. From germline, CDR1 is SQVTM and CDR2 ANQGSEA. The CDR3 totals 15 residues. V was shortened by 5 bases and J by 0 bases, with 16 bases between the two germline ends. The CDR3 here is CSVIFNILMNTEAFF. CDR3 sequence (DNA): TGCAGCGTTATTTTCAACATCCTCATGAACACTGAAGCTTTCTTT. The whole variable domain, remainder taken from reference TRBV29-1 and TRBJ1-1, is SAVISQKPSRDICQRGTSLTIQCQVDSQVTMMFWYRQQPGQSLTLIATANQGSEATYESGFVIDKFPISRPNLTFSTLTVSNMSPEDSSIYLCSVIFNILMNTEAFFGQGTRLTVV.